This T cell receptor (beta chain) appears in the sequencing data of a study of blood T cells in healthy people across ages. Background on the study: Template switching recovered approximately one barcoded beta molecule for every two T cells. Study-wide findings and caveats: Per million T cells, TCR beta diversity dropped about linearly as age rose.

For this clonotype: No antigen is known for it.

Through a sample-barcoded 5' primer and a J-beta primer mix, a second PCR was run for about 6 to 11 cycles. Each of the cDNA molecules was tagged by a template-switch adaptor with 12 random nucleotides. TCRdb reprocessed the 5' RACE reads with MiXCR, giving one entry per CDR3 protein. There are 1,100,000 or so distinct CDR3 sequences in the sample; more than 40% occur only once, and approximately 20% lies in the top ten. From germline, CDR1 is DFQATT and CDR2 SNEGSKA (reference sequence). Trimming cost V 7 bases and J 11 bases, with 23 bases left between them. The CDR3 contains 13 residues. About 9.9 milliliters of peripheral blood were drawn from each donor.

This receptor was obtained from an older woman in good health. Sequencing input: blood. The chain carries TRBV20-1 and TRBJ2-5; D is unresolved. The CDR3 sequence: CSVSPSSYNEQYF. The CDR3 DNA is TGCAGTGTTTCACCGAGCTCCTACAATGAGCAGTACTTC.